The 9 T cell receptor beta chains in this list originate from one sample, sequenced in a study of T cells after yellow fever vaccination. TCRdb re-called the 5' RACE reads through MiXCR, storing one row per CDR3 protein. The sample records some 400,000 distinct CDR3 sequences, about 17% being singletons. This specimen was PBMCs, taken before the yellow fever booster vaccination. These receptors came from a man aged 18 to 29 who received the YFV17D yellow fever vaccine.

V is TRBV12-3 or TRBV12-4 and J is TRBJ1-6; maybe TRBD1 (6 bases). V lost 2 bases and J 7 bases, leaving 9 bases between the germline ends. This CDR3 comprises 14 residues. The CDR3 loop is CASSLQDSNSPLHF. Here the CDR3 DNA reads TGTGCCAGCAGTTTACAGGACAGCAATTCACCCCTCCACTTT.

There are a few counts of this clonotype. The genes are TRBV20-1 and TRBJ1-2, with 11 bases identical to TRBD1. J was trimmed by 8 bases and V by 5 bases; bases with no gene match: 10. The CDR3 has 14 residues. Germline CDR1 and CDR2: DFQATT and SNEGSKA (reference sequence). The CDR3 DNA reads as TGCAGTGCTCACCCCGCGGGACAGGGGGTCGGCTACACCTTC. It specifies CSAHPAGQGVGYTF.

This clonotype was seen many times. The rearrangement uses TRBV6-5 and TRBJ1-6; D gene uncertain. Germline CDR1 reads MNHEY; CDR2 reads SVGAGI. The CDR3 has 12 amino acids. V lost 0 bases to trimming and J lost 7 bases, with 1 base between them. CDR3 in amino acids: CASSYSNSPLHF. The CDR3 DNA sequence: TGTGCCAGCAGTTACTCCAATTCACCCCTCCACTTT.

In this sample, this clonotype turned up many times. For the CDR3, the DNA is TGTGCCAGCAGCACACTAGCGCGTGAAGAGACCCAGTACTTC. Translated: CASSTLAREETQYF. The chain couples TRBV12-3 or TRBV12-4 to TRBJ2-5, with 7 positions matching TRBD2. The CDR3 totals 14 residues. The trim removed 6 bases at V and 3 bases at J, leaving 7 bases unmatched.

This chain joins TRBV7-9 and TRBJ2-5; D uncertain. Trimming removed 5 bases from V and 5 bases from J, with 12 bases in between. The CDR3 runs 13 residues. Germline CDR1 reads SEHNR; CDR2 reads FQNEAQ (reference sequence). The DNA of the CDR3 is TGTGCCAGCAGCCGAGTTGGCTCGGAGACCCAGTACTTC. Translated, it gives CASSRVGSETQYF.

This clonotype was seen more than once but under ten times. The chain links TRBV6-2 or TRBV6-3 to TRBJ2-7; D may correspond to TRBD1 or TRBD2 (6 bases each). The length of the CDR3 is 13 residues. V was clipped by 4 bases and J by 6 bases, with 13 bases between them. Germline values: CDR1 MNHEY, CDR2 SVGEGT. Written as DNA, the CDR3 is TGTGCCAGCAGTTTCGGGGGCTTGGTCGAGCAGTACGTC. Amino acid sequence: CASSFGGLVEQYV.

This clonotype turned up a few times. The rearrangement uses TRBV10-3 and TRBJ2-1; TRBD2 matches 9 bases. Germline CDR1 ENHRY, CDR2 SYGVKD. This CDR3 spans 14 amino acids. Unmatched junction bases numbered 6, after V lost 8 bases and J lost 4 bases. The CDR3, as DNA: TGTGCCATCGAATCGGCGGGGGGGTACAATGAGCAGTTCTTC. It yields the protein CAIESAGGYNEQFF.

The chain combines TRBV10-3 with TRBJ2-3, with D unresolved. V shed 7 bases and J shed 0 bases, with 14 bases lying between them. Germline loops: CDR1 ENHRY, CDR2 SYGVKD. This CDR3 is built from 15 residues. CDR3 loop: CAITKDGASTDTQYF. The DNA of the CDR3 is TGTGCCATCACTAAGGACGGCGCTAGCACAGATACGCAGTATTTT.

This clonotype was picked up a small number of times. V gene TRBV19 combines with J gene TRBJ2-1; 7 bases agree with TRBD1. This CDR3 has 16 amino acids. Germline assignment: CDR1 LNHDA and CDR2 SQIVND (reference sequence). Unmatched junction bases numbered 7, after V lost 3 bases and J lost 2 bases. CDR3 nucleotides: TGTGCCAGTAGTATCATGGGGACAGCGCCCTACAATGAGCAGTTCTTC. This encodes CASSIMGTAPYNEQFF.